The 25 T cell receptor beta chains listed next were all sequenced from one sample in a study of cytomegalovirus exposure and HLA in healthy donors. The PCR had 60 Vbeta and 13 Jbeta primers. Produced via immunoSEQ multiplex PCR; TCRdb's table is partial and in-frame only. The profile shows 85,000 to 100,000 clones, around 60% of them singletons. The sequencing input was PBMCs. The receptors were sampled from a human donor in good health.

The chain couples TRBV2 to TRBJ1-2; 8 positions agree with TRBD1. V shed 4 bases and J 7 bases; nucleotides not matched to a gene: 11. The CDR3 is 15 amino acids. Germline lookup yields CDR1 SNHLY and CDR2 FYNNEI. The CDR3 spells CASSGPGQVSSGYTF. CDR3 sequence (DNA): TGTGCCAGCAGTGGCCCGGGACAGGTGTCTAGTGGCTACACCTTC. Full variable domain (outside the CDR3, taken from reference TRBV2 and TRBJ1-2): EPEVTQTPSHQVTQMGQEVILRCVPISNHLYFYWYRQILGQKVEFLVSFYNNEISEKSEIFDDQFSVERPDGSNFTLKIRSTKLEDSAMYFCASSGPGQVSSGYTFGSGTRLTVV.

Concerning this clone itself: Germline and junction disagree at one end, which may indicate a read error. This chain connects TRBV4-3 to TRBJ2-3; TRBD2 matches at 9 bases. CDR3 size: 18 residues. CDR1 is LGHNA, CDR2 YSLEER, per germline. The CDR3 DNA reads TGCGCCAGCAGCCAAGATATCAAGCGGGGGGCCCGCACAGATGCGCAGTATTTT. This translates into CASSQDIKRGARTDAQYF.

This clone was picked up one time. The chain has TRBV7-2 and TRBJ1-6; 8 positions agree with TRBD1. The CDR3 consists of 16 residues. Germline V gives CDR1 SGHTA, CDR2 FQGNSA. The trim removed 5 bases at V and 7 bases at J, leaving 10 bases unmatched. CDR3 in DNA: TGTGCCAGCAGCGCTTACCGGACAGGGACAAATTCACCCCTCCACTTT. This sequence encodes CASSAYRTGTNSPLHF.

This clone was counted between two and nine times. The CDR3 here is CASSLGTRASTGELFF. The CDR3, as DNA: TGTGCCAGCAGCTTGGGGACTAGGGCTAGCACCGGGGAGCTGTTTTTT. This chain connects TRBV5-4 to TRBJ2-2; 7 nucleotides match TRBD2. V dropped 0 bases and J dropped 4; count of bases not matched to a gene: 6. This CDR3 contains 16 residues. The germline V gene has CDR1 SGHNT and CDR2 YYREEE (reference sequence).

The rearrangement joins TRBV7-8 to TRBJ2-1; 7 bases map to TRBD2. With V trimmed by 1 base and J by 14 bases, 8 bases remained unmatched. This CDR3 comprises 13 residues. Germline V gene data show CDR1 as SGHVS and CDR2 as FQNEAQ. CDR3 amino acids: CASSLGGGRGKFF. CDR3 DNA: TGTGCCAGCAGCTTAGGGGGAGGGCGGGGGAAGTTCTTC.

In DNA, the CDR3 is TGCGCCAGCAGCCAAGATGGCCATTACCAAGAGACCCAGTACTTC. It yields the protein CASSQDGHYQETQYF. The J gene is TRBJ2-5, the V gene TRBV4-1; D gene unclear. This CDR3 region has 15 residues. The V gene lost 0 bases and the J gene lost 0 bases, with 8 bases spanning the gap. Germline loops: CDR1 MGHRA, CDR2 YSYEKL.

This clone turned up a few times. The CDR3 spells CASSSGVRRGEAFF. The CDR3 nucleotides are TGTGCCAGCAGCTCCGGGGTCCGTCGGGGTGAAGCTTTCTTT. The chain employs TRBV5-6 and TRBJ1-1; D is undetermined. The germline V and J ends were trimmed by 3 bases and 7 bases, with 16 bases remaining between them. Germline CDR1 and CDR2: SGHDT and YYEEEE. The CDR3 extends over 14 amino acids.

The rearrangement uses TRBV4-1 and TRBJ2-5, with D maybe TRBD1 (5 bases). Germline CDR1 reads MGHRA; CDR2 reads YSYEKL. The CDR3 consists of 15 residues. V was pared by 1 base and J by 7 bases, with 16 bases between. The CDR3 sequence: CASSQAIRGTATQYF. In nucleotides, the CDR3 is TGCGCCAGCAGCCAAGCGATAAGGGGCACGGCGACCCAGTACTTC.

This chain links TRBV11-3 with TRBJ1-2; no clear D gene. CDR1 and CDR2 (germline): SGHNT, YENEEA. V lost 5 bases, J lost 4 bases, and 11 bases lay in between. The CDR3 is 13 residues long. The CDR3 region has the DNA TGTGCCAGCAGCATCCGAGAGCGCTATGGCTACACCTTC. As protein: CASSIRERYGYTF.

V usage is TRBV5-1 and J usage is TRBJ1-6; TRBD1 agrees at 10 bases. CDR1 and CDR2 from the germline V gene are SGHRS and YFSETQ. The CDR3 totals 17 residues. V trimming: 4 bases; J trimming: 4 bases; junction bases outside the gene matches: 8. The CDR3 DNA sequence: TGCGCCAGCAGCGGAGGGACAGGGGACACATATAATTCACCCCTCCACTTT. As protein: CASSGGTGDTYNSPLHF.

The V gene is TRBV9, the J gene TRBJ2-1; 10 bases agree with TRBD2. Unmatched junction bases numbered 10, after V lost 4 bases and J lost 9 bases. This CDR3 has 15 residues. Germline V gene lookup returns CDR1 SGDLS and CDR2 YYNGEE. CDR3 in amino acids: CASSFRTSGGGEQFF. CDR3 DNA: TGTGCCAGCAGCTTCAGGACTAGCGGAGGGGGTGAGCAGTTCTTC.

The V gene is TRBV7-7, the J gene TRBJ2-3, with TRBD2 matching over 7 bases. The ends lost 2 bases at V and 2 bases at J; junction bases unmatched: 4. The germline gives CDR1 SSHAT, CDR2 FNYEAQ (reference sequence). This CDR3 is 15 amino acids long. The CDR3 spells CASSLWGGPTDTQYF. CDR3 in DNA: TGTGCCAGCAGCTTATGGGGGGGTCCCACAGATACGCAGTATTTT.

The chain is built from TRBV9 and TRBJ2-1; possibly TRBD1 for D (6 bases). The germline V gene encodes CDR1 SGDLS and CDR2 YYNGEE. The CDR3 runs to 13 residues. Trimming stripped 0 bases from V and 7 bases from J, with 8 bases between. Here the CDR3 DNA reads TGTGCCAGCAGCGTAGACAGGGCAAATGAGCAGTTCTTC. Translating gives CASSVDRANEQFF.

The chain is built from TRBV29-1 and TRBJ1-1; 7 bases line up with TRBD1. From germline, CDR1 is SQVTM and CDR2 ANQGSEA. The CDR3 is 12 residues long. The junction had 2 bases not matched to a gene; V was cut back by 4 bases and J by 3 bases. CDR3 sequence (DNA): TGCAGCGTTGGACAGGGTGACACTGAAGCTTTCTTT. This gives the protein CSVGQGDTEAFF. Looking up the rest from reference TRBV29-1 and TRBJ1-1 gives the full variable domain: SAVISQKPSRDICQRGTSLTIQCQVDSQVTMMFWYRQQPGQSLTLIATANQGSEATYESGFVIDKFPISRPNLTFSTLTVSNMSPEDSSIYLCSVGQGDTEAFFGQGTRLTVV.

The genes are TRBV18 and TRBJ2-7; no firm D call. The V gene lost 1 base and the J gene lost 6 bases, with 4 bases spanning the gap. The CDR3 contains 11 residues. CDR1 KGHSH and CDR2 LQKENI come from the germline V gene. CDR3 sequence (DNA): TGTGCCAGCTCACCACTCTCCGAGCAGTACTTC. This encodes CASSPLSEQYF.

This clone came up a few times. This chain connects TRBV29-1 to TRBJ2-7; D remains unclear. Germline-derived CDR1 and CDR2 are SQVTM and ANQGSEA. This CDR3 contains 14 residues. Trimming took 6 bases from V and 3 from J, leaving 18 bases between them. The CDR3 bases are TGCAGCGTCCGCGGCCTTCGCTCCCTCTACGAGCAGTACTTC. Translated: CSVRGLRSLYEQYF.

This clone was observed a handful of times. The chain links TRBV4-1 to TRBJ2-2; D uncertain. Germline lookup yields CDR1 MGHRA and CDR2 YSYEKL. The CDR3 extends over 13 amino acids. V was pared by 3 bases and J by 5 bases, with 7 bases between. CDR3 nucleotide sequence: TGCGCCAGCAGCCATGTGGAGACCGGGGAGCTGTTTTTT. It is translated as CASSHVETGELFF.

V gene TRBV4-3 combines with J gene TRBJ2-3; 11 nucleotides align to TRBD2. The CDR3 consists of 15 residues. V shed 4 bases and J 3 bases; nucleotides not matched to a gene: 3. The germline V gene has CDR1 LGHNA and CDR2 YSLEER. This chain's CDR3 is CASSLAGGSTDTQYF. The CDR3 coding sequence is TGCGCCAGCAGCCTAGCGGGGGGGTCTACAGATACGCAGTATTTT.

V and J are TRBV27 and TRBJ2-3, with 10 bases identical to TRBD2. After removal of 2 bases from V and 0 bases from J, the junction contained 5 bases not matched to a gene. CDR3 length: 17 amino acids. Germline CDR1 reads MNHEY; CDR2 reads SMNVEV (reference sequence). Written as DNA, the CDR3 is TGTGCCAGCAGTTTAAAAGCGGGGGGGACTAGCACAGATACGCAGTATTTT. It translates to CASSLKAGGTSTDTQYF.

The chain is built from TRBV7-2 and TRBJ2-3; TRBD2 might be the D (5 bases). Trimming cost V 4 bases and J 4 bases, with 15 bases left between them. In germline, CDR1 is SGHTA, CDR2 FQGNSA. This CDR3 spans 15 amino acids. CDR3 sequence reads: CASSSRRNGADTQYF. DNA of the CDR3: TGTGCCAGCAGCTCCCGACGAAACGGGGCAGATACGCAGTATTTT.

V usage is TRBV13 and J usage is TRBJ2-3, with D possibly matching TRBD2 (5 bases). CDR1 is PRHDT, CDR2 FYEKMQ, per germline (reference sequence). This CDR3 region has 14 residues. Trimming removed 3 bases at V and 5 bases at J, with 12 bases between. CDR3 sequence: CASSFRGPRDTQYF. The CDR3 nucleotides are TGTGCCAGCAGCTTCCGAGGGCCTCGAGATACGCAGTATTTT.

This chain uses TRBV7-3 with TRBJ2-1; 7 nucleotides align to TRBD2. The germline gives CDR1 SGHTA, CDR2 FQGTGA. The junction had 5 bases not matched to a gene; V was cut back by 5 bases and J by 1 base. This CDR3 comprises 15 residues. The CDR3 region is CASSALSGSYNEQFF. The CDR3 bases are TGTGCCAGCAGCGCCCTTAGCGGGTCCTACAATGAGCAGTTCTTC.

The V gene is TRBV18, the J gene TRBJ1-6; 8 nucleotides match TRBD1. V lost 3 bases and J lost 10; bases outside the gene matches: 5. CDR3 length equals 14 residues. Germline loops: CDR1 KGHSH, CDR2 LQKENI. The CDR3 spells CASSPGTGGSPLHF. In nucleotides, the CDR3 is TGTGCCAGCTCACCCGGGACAGGTGGATCACCCCTCCACTTT.

This clone has more than one count but fewer than ten. The rearrangement links TRBV5-6 to TRBJ2-1; D is ambiguous. The ends were cut back, 2 bases at V and 7 bases at J, with 13 bases in the middle. This CDR3 region has 14 residues. Germline CDR1 SGHDT, CDR2 YYEEEE. CDR3 amino acids: CASSLSRRRNEQFF. For the CDR3, the DNA is TGTGCCAGCAGCTTAAGCCGACGGCGGAATGAGCAGTTCTTC.

The genes are TRBV15 and TRBJ2-5; 10 positions match TRBD1. The germline V gene encodes CDR1 LNHNV and CDR2 YYDKDF (reference sequence). The CDR3 consists of 18 residues. The V and J ends lost 1 base and 1 base, in that order; junction bases with no gene match: 9. CDR3 amino acids: CATSRGQGAEQIQETQYF. CDR3 DNA: TGTGCCACCAGCAGAGGACAGGGGGCAGAGCAAATCCAAGAGACCCAGTACTTC.